These 17 T cell receptor beta chains share one sample of origin, sequenced in a study of identical twins. TCRdb re-analysed the 5' RACE reads in MiXCR, keeping a single row per CDR3 protein. The data hold 700,000 to 950,000 distinct CDR3 sequences, with 12% observed a single time. This sample also appeared in a second study, on yellow fever vaccine responses in identical twins.

Material: PBMCs. The source is a young woman in good health.

This clonotype was counted only a few times. The chain is built from TRBV25-1 and TRBJ1-2; D not certain. CDR1 is MGHDK, CDR2 SYGVNS, per germline. CDR3 size: 13 residues. The germline V and J ends were trimmed by 4 bases and 4 bases, with 10 bases remaining between them. CDR3 sequence (DNA): TGTGCCAGCAGTGCCGCGGGCAGCTATGGCTACACCTTC. Its protein product is CASSAAGSYGYTF.

This clonotype was seen at least ten times. The V and J genes are TRBV24-1 and TRBJ2-3, with 8 bases fitting TRBD1. The germline V gene encodes CDR1 KGHDR and CDR2 SFDVKD. V trimming: 4 bases; J trimming: 4 bases; junction bases outside the gene matches: 3. CDR3 length: 14 amino acids. For the CDR3, the DNA is TGTGCCACCAGTGAGGTGGACAGGGCAGATACGCAGTATTTT. Translated: CATSEVDRADTQYF.

The J gene is TRBJ1-1, the V gene TRBV20-1; D is undetermined. CDR3 size: 12 residues. Germline CDR1 and CDR2: DFQATT and SNEGSKA (reference sequence). Trimming pared 5 bases from V and 1 base from J, leaving 8 bases between. CDR3 amino acids: CSAQLQNTEAFF. The CDR3 nucleotides are TGCAGTGCTCAACTACAGAACACTGAAGCTTTCTTT.

The V call is TRBV29-1, the J call TRBJ2-7; D is ambiguous. CDR1 and CDR2 (germline): SQVTM, ANQGSEA. The CDR3 has 14 amino acids. V dropped 4 bases and J dropped 2 bases, with 15 bases sitting between them. The CDR3 region has the DNA TGCAGCGTTGCGGAAAGTTATGCGGCCTACGAGCAGTACTTC. Protein: CSVAESYAAYEQYF.

This clonotype showed up many times. The gene calls are TRBV3-1 and TRBJ1-3; maybe TRBD1 (5 bases). Trimming stripped 4 bases from V and 3 bases from J, with 16 bases between. CDR3 length: 16 residues. CDR1 and CDR2 from the germline V gene are LGHDT and YNNKEL (reference sequence). The CDR3 protein is CASSPHRGDRGNTIYF. CDR3 coding DNA: TGTGCCAGCAGCCCCCATCGAGGGGACCGTGGAAACACCATATATTTT. Variable domain in full (rest from reference TRBV3-1 and TRBJ1-3): DTAVSQTPKYLVTQMGNDKSIKCEQNLGHDTMYWYKQDSKKFLKIMFSYNNKELIINETVPNRFSPKSPDKAHLNLHINSLELGDSAVYFCASSPHRGDRGNTIYFGEGSWLTVV.

There are a few counts of this clonotype. CDR3 nucleotides: TGTGCCAGCAGCGCCGGGACTAATTGGGATGAGCAGTTCTTC. It specifies CASSAGTNWDEQFF. The rearrangement joins TRBV28 to TRBJ2-1, with 7 bases that match TRBD2. Germline V gene data show CDR1 as MDHEN and CDR2 as SYDVKM. V dropped 6 bases and J dropped 8; count of bases not matched to a gene: 10. This CDR3 has 14 residues.

This clonotype was picked up many times. The chain joins TRBV4-1 to TRBJ2-1; a possible D gene is TRBD2 (6 bases). Germline lookup yields CDR1 MGHRA and CDR2 YSYEKL. With 8 bases removed from V and 6 bases from J, the gap between germline ends came to 17 bases. CDR3 length equals 14 residues. The CDR3 loop reads CASPWRDRFNEQFF. DNA of the CDR3: TGCGCCAGCCCCTGGAGGGATAGGTTCAATGAGCAGTTCTTC.

This clonotype has a handful of counts. V and J are TRBV6-2 or TRBV6-3 and TRBJ2-4, with 11 positions matching TRBD1. The germline V gene has CDR1 MNHEY and CDR2 SVGEGT. The V and J ends lost 0 bases and 0 bases, in that order; junction bases with no gene match: 10. CDR3 length: 20 residues. CDR3: CASSYSFGRGTGGAKNIQYF. For the CDR3, the DNA is TGTGCCAGCAGTTACTCGTTCGGGCGGGGGACAGGGGGAGCCAAAAACATTCAGTACTTC.

This chain links TRBV20-1 with TRBJ2-3; the D call may be TRBD1 or TRBD2 (5 bases each). There are 15 residues in the CDR3. Trimming shortened V by 4 bases and J by 2 bases, and 16 bases separated the two germline ends. The germline V gene encodes CDR1 DFQATT and CDR2 SNEGSKA (reference sequence). As DNA, the CDR3 is TGCAGTGCTAACGGGGCAGGAGCGAACACAGATACGCAGTATTTT. It is translated as CSANGAGANTDTQYF.

CDR3 residues: CSVQPLEDTQYF. DNA for the CDR3: TGCAGTGTCCAGCCATTAGAGGATACGCAGTATTTT. J is TRBJ2-3 and V is TRBV20-1, with unresolved D. The V end was cut by 7 bases, the J end by 6 bases, with 14 bases between. The CDR3 totals 12 residues. CDR1 DFQATT and CDR2 SNEGSKA come from the germline V gene (reference sequence).

The V and J genes are TRBV4-1 and TRBJ2-3, with D unclear. The CDR3 is made up of 14 amino acids. The V and J ends lost 3 bases and 3 bases respectively, with 10 bases between them. Germline assignment: CDR1 MGHRA and CDR2 YSYEKL. The CDR3 spells CASSQILMTDTQYF. For the CDR3, the DNA is TGCGCCAGCAGCCAGATTTTAATGACAGATACGCAGTATTTT.

The CDR3 is CATSDPSHSGANVLTF. The CDR3 coding sequence is TGTGCCACCAGTGATCCCAGCCACTCTGGGGCCAACGTCCTGACTTTC. The gene calls are TRBV24-1 and TRBJ2-6; no reliable D call. The V and J ends lost 3 bases and 0 bases respectively, with 8 bases between them. Germline V gene data show CDR1 as KGHDR and CDR2 as SFDVKD. The CDR3 has 16 amino acids.

This clonotype has only a few counts. The chain joins TRBV10-2 to TRBJ2-7, with D perhaps matching TRBD1 (6 bases). Germline CDR1 and CDR2: WSHSY and SAAADI. The CDR3 has 16 amino acids. Trimming shortened V by 2 bases and J by 7 bases, and 21 bases separated the two germline ends. The CDR3 DNA sequence: TGCGCCAGCAGTGAGCCCTCTGGCAGGGGAGTGAAAGAGCAGTACTTC. Translating it yields CASSEPSGRGVKEQYF.

The table lists this clonotype with a few counts. The J gene is TRBJ2-1, the V gene TRBV12-3 or TRBV12-4, with 8 bases matching TRBD2. V gave up 5 bases and J gave up 8 bases; unmatched junction bases: 8. The CDR3 consists of 14 residues. Here the CDR3 DNA reads TGTGCCAGCAGTCCGGGACTAGTAGGCGATGAGCAGTTCTTC. It specifies CASSPGLVGDEQFF.

This clonotype was picked up many times. The CDR3 DNA sequence: TGCGCCAGCAGCCAAGTACCGGGACAGGGGCTGGGGGGCACAGATACGCAGTATTTT. Translation gives CASSQVPGQGLGGTDTQYF. J is TRBJ2-3 and V is TRBV4-1; 10 bases are a match to TRBD1. Losses at the gene ends were 1 base for V and 1 base for J; bases not matched to a gene: 11. The CDR3 consists of 19 residues. Looked up from germline, CDR1 is MGHRA and CDR2 is YSYEKL.

This rearrangement joins TRBV12-3 or TRBV12-4 to TRBJ2-1, with D possibly called TRBD1 or TRBD2 (5 bases each). This CDR3 contains 18 residues. V lost 5 bases, J lost 1 base, and 21 bases lay in between. The CDR3 DNA is TGTGCCAGCAGTCCACCCCCAGGGAGCGGACGGTCCTACAATGAGCAGTTCTTC. Encoded protein: CASSPPPGSGRSYNEQFF.

This chain connects TRBV14 to TRBJ2-4, with a possible D match to TRBD2 (5 bases). CDR3 length: 16 residues. Trimming pared 2 bases from V and 5 bases from J, leaving 16 bases between. Germline V gene data show CDR1 as SGHDN and CDR2 as FVKESK. CDR3: CASSQRSGNMENIQYF. The CDR3 nucleotides read TGTGCCAGCAGCCAAAGGTCCGGGAATATGGAAAACATTCAGTACTTC.